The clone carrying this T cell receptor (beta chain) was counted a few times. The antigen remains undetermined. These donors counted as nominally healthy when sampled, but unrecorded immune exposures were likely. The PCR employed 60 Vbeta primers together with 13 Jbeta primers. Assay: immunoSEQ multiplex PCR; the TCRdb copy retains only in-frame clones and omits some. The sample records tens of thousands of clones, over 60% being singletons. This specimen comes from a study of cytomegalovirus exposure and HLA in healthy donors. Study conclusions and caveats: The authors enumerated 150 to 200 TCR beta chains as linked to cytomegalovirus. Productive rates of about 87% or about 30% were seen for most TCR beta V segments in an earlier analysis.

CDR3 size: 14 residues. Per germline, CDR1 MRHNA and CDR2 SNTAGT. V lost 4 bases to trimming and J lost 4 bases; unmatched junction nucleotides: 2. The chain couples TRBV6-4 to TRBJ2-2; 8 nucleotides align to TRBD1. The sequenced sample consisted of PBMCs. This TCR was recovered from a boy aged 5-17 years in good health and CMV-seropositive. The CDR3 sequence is CASSAGGSTGELFF. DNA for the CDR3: TGTGCCAGCAGTGCAGGGGGCAGCACCGGGGAGCTGTTTTTT.